Listed below are T cell receptor beta chains from one sample, sequenced in a study of Ad26.COV2.S vaccination and SARS-CoV-2 variants. Repertoires were generated with immunoSEQ multiplex PCR, while TCRdb's copy carries only in-frame clones and drops some. Of some 370,000 clones detected, roughly 85% appear once; the ten largest clones hold more than 7%. The sample in question was peripheral blood, obtained in a trial of Ad26.COV2.S vaccine versus placebo. The origin of the receptors is a person between 18 and 65 years old who received the Ad26.COV2.S COVID-19 vaccine or a placebo. CDR3s include the opening cysteine and the closing phenylalanine or tryptophan. A D gene is named only where the DNA matches it firmly. Size is stated for part of the rows, as once, few or many counts, or as a class when the clone is expanded.

>TRBD2|NA|TRBV7-9|TRBJ2-3
TGTGCCAGCAGCTTAGTAGGTAGCGGGGGGTACACAGATACGCAGTATTTT
CASSLVGSGGYTDTQYF
>TRBD1|NA|TRBV3-1/TRBV3-2|TRBJ1-5
TGTGCCAGCAGCCCGAGATCCGGGACAGGGGGTGGTCAGCCCCAGCATTTT
CASSPRSGTGGGQPQHF
>TRBD2|NA|TRBV9|TRBJ2-1
TGTGCCAGCAGCCTTACCCTAGCGGGGGGAAACAATGAGCAGTTCTTC
CASSLTLAGGNNEQFF
>TRBD1|NA|TRBV10-3|TRBJ2-2
TGTGCCATCAAGAAGGACAGGGGGCAAGACACCGGGGAGCTGTTTTTT
CAIKKDRGQDTGELFF
>NA|NA|TRBV5-1|TRBJ1-2
TGCGCCAGCAGCTTGGGATCGGCACAGGAGAATGGCTACACCTTC
CASSLGSAQENGYTF
>NA|NA|TRBV10-1|TRBJ2-1
TGCGCCAGCAGCTTTAGCGGTACCTACAATGAGCAGTTCTTC
CASSFSGTYNEQFF
>NA|NA|TRBV19|TRBJ1-1
TGTGCCCCTAGGAAGGCTTTCTTT
CAPRKAFF
>NA|NA|TRBV7-8|TRBJ1-1
TGTGCCAGCAGCTCCCTAGGCACGGTTGGGAACACTGAAGCTTTCTTT
CASSSLGTVGNTEAFF
>NA|NA|TRBV5-4|TRBJ1-1
TGTGCCAGCAGCTTAGACGGATTGACGGTAACGAACACTGAAGCTTTCTTT
CASSLDGLTVTNTEAFF
>NA|NA|TRBV3-1/TRBV3-2|TRBJ1-3
TGTGCCAGCAGCAATCTCGTGGGGGGATGGACCGGGCCCCTCTCTGGAAACACCATATATTTT
CASSNLVGGWTGPLSGNTIYF
>NA|NA|TRBV12-5|TRBJ1-5
TGTGCTAGTGGTCTAGGGGGGGATCAGCCCCAGCATTTT
CASGLGGDQPQHF
>TRBD2|NA|TRBV10-3|TRBJ2-3
TGTGCCATCAGTGAGATACTAGCGGGAGTGGGAGATACGCAGTATTTT
CAISEILAGVGDTQYF
>TRBD1|NA|TRBV3-1/TRBV3-2|TRBJ1-1
TGTGCCAGCAGCGCAGGGGGTGGCACTGAAGCTTTCTTT
CASSAGGGTEAFF
>NA|NA|TRBV27|TRBJ1-5
TGTGCCAGCAGTTTAGTTCTAGGCAATCAGCCCCAGCATTTT
CASSLVLGNQPQHF
>TRBD1|NA|TRBV19|TRBJ1-3
TGTGCCAGTAGTCTTTCGGACAGGGGAGGAAACACCATATATTTT
CASSLSDRGGNTIYF
>NA|NA|TRBV19|TRBJ1-5
TGTGCCAGTAGTAGGGGATTAGGGCCCCAGCATTTT
CASSRGLGPQHF
>NA|NA|TRBV2|TRBJ1-3
TGTGCCAGCAGTGATAGGAGAAGTGGAAACACCATATATTTT
CASSDRRSGNTIYF
>NA|NA|TRBV7-2|TRBJ1-1
TGTGCCAGCAGCCTAGACGGAGGAGTGGGAATGAACACTGAAGCTTTCTTT
CASSLDGGVGMNTEAFF
>NA|once|TRBV2|TRBJ2-7
TGTGCCAGCAGCGCCGCTAGTATCGAGAGGAACTTC
CASSAASIERNF
>NA|few|TRBV19|TRBJ2-2
TGTGCCAGTAAGGTGGGGTTACGCACCGGGGAGCTGTTTTTT
CASKVGLRTGELFF
>NA|NA|TRBV29-1|TRBJ2-6
TGCAGCGTTCAATTCTCTGGGGCCAACGTCCTGACTTTC
CSVQFSGANVLTF
>NA|once|TRBV20-1|TRBJ2-3
TGCAGTGGGACAAGCACAGATACGCAGTATTTT
CSGTSTDTQYF
>NA|NA|TRBV2|TRBJ2-1
TGTGCCAGCAGAGAATACAATGAGCAGTTCTTC
CASREYNEQFF
>NA|once|TRBV29-1|TRBJ1-2
TGCAGCGCCTTCCTACAGGGCCTGGATGGCTACACCTTC
CSAFLQGLDGYTF
>NA|NA|TRBV4-1|TRBJ2-5
TGCGCCAGCAGCCACAGGGGCGGGTTGGAGACCCAGTACTTC
CASSHRGGLETQYF
>NA|NA|TRBV27|TRBJ2-3
TGTGCCAGCAGTTTAATGTTTGGACTCCAAGATACGCAGTATTTT
CASSLMFGLQDTQYF
>NA|NA|TRBV5-1|TRBJ2-1
TGCGCCAGCAGCTTGCGGGGCCACAATGAGCAGTTCTTC
CASSLRGHNEQFF
>NA|NA|TRBV5-6|TRBJ1-2
TGTGCCAGCAGCCTGGAGGGGGGGATTGATGGCTACACCTTC
CASSLEGGIDGYTF
>NA|few|TRBV7-9|TRBJ1-5
TGTGCCAGCAGCGGATTAGGCAATCAGCCCCAGCATTTT
CASSGLGNQPQHF
>TRBD1|few|TRBV19|TRBJ1-6
TGTGCCAGTAGGTACAGGGGTGGTAATTCACCCCTCCACTTT
CASRYRGGNSPLHF
>TRBD1|NA|TRBV29-1|TRBJ2-7
TGCAGCGCGTCCGGGACAGGGGGTTTCGAGCAGTACTTC
CSASGTGGFEQYF
>NA|NA|TRBV5-4|TRBJ2-6
TGTGCCAGCAGCTTGGCAGGGTGGAGGGATGGGGCCAACGTCCTGACTTTC
CASSLAGWRDGANVLTF
>TRBD1|NA|TRBV7-9|TRBJ1-2
TGTGCCAGCAGCTTTGGGAAGGGGGCCGACTATGGCTACACCTTC
CASSFGKGADYGYTF
>TRBD2|NA|TRBV27|TRBJ2-5
TGTGCCAGCAGCCTGCGGGGGGTCCAAGAGACCCAGTACTTC
CASSLRGVQETQYF
>NA|NA|TRBV7-9|TRBJ1-3
TGTGCCAGCAGCTTAATGGACAGTAGGAGAAACACCATATATTTT
CASSLMDSRRNTIYF
>NA|NA|TRBV5-1|TRBJ2-5
TGCGCCAGCAGGCCCGGCCCCCAAGAGACCCAGTACTTC
CASRPGPQETQYF
>NA|many|TRBV6-2/TRBV6-3|TRBJ2-5
TGTGCCAGCAGTTACCCCGCAGAGACCCAGTACTTC
CASSYPAETQYF
>NA|NA|TRBV7-9|TRBJ2-7
TGTGCCAGCAGCTCATTGACAACCGACTACGAGCAGTACTTC
CASSSLTTDYEQYF
>TRBD1|NA|TRBV11-3|TRBJ2-7
TGTGCCAGCAGCTTGGAGACAGGACAGGGGGGATCCTACGAGCAGTACTTC
CASSLETGQGGSYEQYF
>NA|NA|TRBV6-5|TRBJ1-2
TGTGCCAGCAGGAAAACAGGGAACAACTATGGCTACACCTTC
CASRKTGNNYGYTF
>NA|NA|TRBV4-3|TRBJ1-2
TGCGCCAGCAGCCGACATGCGGAAAACTATGGCTACACCTTC
CASSRHAENYGYTF
>NA|once|TRBV27|TRBJ2-6
TGTGCCAGCAGTTCTGGAGGGGCTGGGGCCAACGTCCTGACTTTC
CASSSGGAGANVLTF
>NA|NA|TRBV7-3|TRBJ2-6
TGTGCCAGCAGCTACAGGGCTGGGGCCAACGTCCTGACTTTC
CASSYRAGANVLTF
>NA|NA|TRBV19|TRBJ2-5
TGTGCCAGTAGTATACGGCGGGGCACGGAGACCCAGTACTTC
CASSIRRGTETQYF
>NA|NA|TRBV5-4|TRBJ1-2
TGTGCCAGCAGCTTGGAACAGGTCGCTTGGGGCTACACCTTC
CASSLEQVAWGYTF
>NA|NA|TRBV5-5|TRBJ1-3
TGTGCCAGCAGCTTGGGGGGATCGGCGGGAAACACCATATATTTT
CASSLGGSAGNTIYF
>NA|once|TRBV7-3|TRBJ1-1
TGTGCCAGCAGCTTGGGGGGGCCCGTACCCGAAGCTTTCTTT
CASSLGGPVPEAFF
>NA|NA|TRBV18|TRBJ2-7
TGTGCCAGCTCACCCCTGCTAGCGCACTCCTACGAGCAGTACTTC
CASSPLLAHSYEQYF